Following are 32 T cell receptor beta chains from one sample sequenced in a study of tumor-infiltrating lymphocytes in primary liver carcinoma. TCR beta cDNA was reverse-transcribed from roughly 520 ng of total RNA. The reaction used a constant-region primer and ProtoScript II reverse transcriptase. Three nested multiplex PCR rounds, a slightly modified ARM-PCR, produced the libraries for TCR beta. It was with TRBV1-TRBV30 forward primers and a C-beta reverse primer that the first two PCR rounds were run, at 10 to 11 cycles each. TCRdb re-analysed the multiplex PCR reads in MiXCR, keeping a single row per CDR3 protein. The sample includes approximately 53,000 distinct CDR3 sequences, roughly 80% seen only once; the top ten take around 22%. Each 20-30 mg portion of unsorted bulk tissue served as the source for co-extraction of RNA and DNA. The sequenced sample was liver tumor tissue from sampling region 5. The subset: tumor region T5, tumor centre. Receptors originate from a man aged 40-55 years with primary liver carcinoma and hepatitis B virus infection.

The chain couples TRBV4-3 to TRBJ2-5, with 8 bases matching TRBD2. The CDR3 spans 17 residues. V lost 3 bases to trimming and J lost 7 bases; unmatched junction nucleotides: 16. The V gene's germline CDR1 is LGHNA and CDR2 YSLEER. The DNA of the CDR3 is TGCGCCAGCAGCCATGCGGCTGGCGGGAGGACTGGTGGGACCCAGTACTTC. This encodes CASSHAAGGRTGGTQYF.

This clonotype was observed a few times. The chain carries TRBV6-1 and TRBJ2-5; D possibly corresponds to TRBD2 (6 bases). The CDR3 totals 13 residues. V was trimmed by 6 bases and J by 12 bases, leaving 20 bases between them. CDR1 is MNHNS and CDR2 is SASEGT in the germline V gene. CDR3 residues: CASSRDLGETKYF. CDR3 nucleotides: TGTGCCAGCAGCAGGGACTTAGGAGAGACTAAGTACTTC.

Comments on this clonotype: A junction boundary mismatches the germline segment, possibly from a read error. This rearrangement joins TRBV11-2 to TRBJ2-5; 9 bases map to TRBD1. The V gene's germline CDR1 is SGHAT and CDR2 FQNNGV. This CDR3 region has 15 residues. CDR3 residues: CAGSSGQGLQETQYF. The CDR3, as DNA: TGTGCCGGCAGCTCGGGACAGGGACTCCAAGAGACCCAGTACTTC.

By share, this clonotype counts as medium-sized. The gene calls are TRBV29-1 and TRBJ2-1, with 7 bases lining up with TRBD2. The CDR3 totals 17 residues. Germline V gene data show CDR1 as SQVTM and CDR2 as ANQGSEA. Losses at the gene ends were 1 base for V and 3 bases for J; bases not matched to a gene: 12. The CDR3 DNA reads TGCAGCGTTGAAGGGAGGGGCCTAGCGGAGATCTACAATGAGCAGTTCTTC. Its translation: CSVEGRGLAEIYNEQFF.

The rearrangement joins TRBV4-2 to TRBJ2-7; unclear D gene. The CDR3 is made up of 14 amino acids. Germline CDR1 reads LGHNA; CDR2 reads YNFKEQ. The germline V and J ends were trimmed by 8 bases and 1 base, with 15 bases remaining between them. Written as DNA, the CDR3 is TGTGCCAGCCAAGCATGGCGCGGATCCTACGAGCAGTACTTC. This codes for CASQAWRGSYEQYF.

Of note for this clonotype: This CDR3 is missing its conserved last phenylalanine or tryptophan, likely due to a read error. The CDR3 region has the DNA TGTCCCAGCAGCCAGGCGAGTGCGGGTGGCTACACCGTC. Amino acid sequence: CPSSQASAGGYTV. The V and J genes are TRBV14 and TRBJ1-2; D remains ambiguous. The CDR3 loop spans 13 amino acids. Germline V lookup: CDR1 SGHDN, CDR2 FVKESK.

The chain is built from TRBV6-1 and TRBJ2-1; TRBD2 agrees at 8 bases. After removal of 3 bases from V and 9 bases from J, the junction contained 13 bases not matched to a gene. Looked up from germline, CDR1 is MNHNS and CDR2 is SASEGT. The CDR3 has 16 amino acids. CDR3 sequence reads: CASSDRPGTSGSEQFF. DNA for the CDR3: TGTGCCAGCAGTGACCGCCCCGGGACTAGTGGCAGTGAGCAGTTCTTC.

Comment on this clonotype: Its ends do not fully match the called genes, so a read error is possible. This chain connects TRBV11-2 to TRBJ2-7, with TRBD1 matching over 9 bases. The CDR3 is 15 amino acids. CDR1 is SGHAT and CDR2 is FQNNGV in the germline V gene. The CDR3 coding sequence is TGTGCCAATAGCTTACGATGGACAGGGGAAAACGAGCAGCACTTC. It codes for CANSLRWTGENEQHF. The full variable domain, rest sourced from reference TRBV11-2 and TRBJ2-7, is EAGVAQSPRYKIIEKRQSVAFWCNPISGHATLYWYQQILGQGPKLLIQFQNNGVVDDSQLPKDRFSAERLKGVDSTLKIQPAKLEDSAVYLCANSLRWTGENEQHFGPGTRLTVT.

This clonotype was counted at least ten times. V and J are TRBV19 and TRBJ1-5; D is undetermined. The CDR3 covers 15 residues. V lost 5 bases, J lost 2 bases, and 13 bases lay in between. Germline assignment: CDR1 LNHDA and CDR2 SQIVND (reference sequence). CDR3 DNA sequence: TGTGCCAGTAGTTTGTCAAAGCTCGGCAATCAGCCCCAGCATTTT. This encodes CASSLSKLGNQPQHF.

This clonotype was detected many times. The rearrangement uses TRBV7-2 and TRBJ1-1, with TRBD1 identical over 8 bases. V lost 6 bases, J lost 8 bases, and 11 bases stayed unmatched. The CDR3 sequence is 14 residues long. The germline V gene encodes CDR1 SGHTA and CDR2 FQGNSA. Here the CDR3 reads CASRKVSGQGEAFF. The CDR3 DNA is TGTGCCAGCAGAAAAGTCTCCGGACAGGGAGAAGCTTTCTTT. Full variable domain (rest looked up from reference TRBV7-2 and TRBJ1-1): GAGVSQSPSNKVTEKGKDVELRCDPISGHTALYWYRQSLGQGLEFLIYFQGNSAPDKSGLPSDRFSAERTGGSVSTLTIQRTQQEDSAVYLCASRKVSGQGEAFFGQGTRLTVV.

This clonotype was seen more than once but under ten times. V gene TRBV6-6 combines with J gene TRBJ2-7; TRBD2 aligns across 11 bases. This CDR3 is built from 18 residues. Trimming at V came to 0 bases and at J to 0 bases, leaving 7 bases not matched to a gene. In germline, CDR1 is MNHNY, CDR2 SVGAGI (reference sequence). The CDR3 loop reads CASSYSGLAGLSSYEQYF. The CDR3 DNA reads as TGTGCCAGCAGTTACTCCGGACTAGCGGGCTTAAGCTCCTACGAGCAGTACTTC.

About this clonotype itself: At one boundary the junction diverges from the germline segment, which might be a read error. This rearrangement joins TRBV11-1 to TRBJ2-2, with D tentatively TRBD1 or TRBD2 (6 bases each). Per the germline V gene, CDR1 is SGHAT and CDR2 is FQDESV (reference sequence). There are 13 residues in the CDR3. Written as DNA, the CDR3 is TGTGCCAGCAGCTTGTGGGACACGGGGGAGCCGTTTTTT. Translating gives CASSLWDTGEPFF.

V usage is TRBV29-1 and J usage is TRBJ1-1, with D unresolved. Trimming cost V 4 bases and J 4 bases, with 10 bases left between them. Germline CDR1 SQVTM, CDR2 ANQGSEA. The CDR3 length is 12 residues. The CDR3 spells CSVGFGVTEAFF. The CDR3 DNA reads TGCAGCGTTGGATTCGGGGTCACTGAAGCTTTCTTT.

This clonotype was detected only once. One end of the junction fails to match germline, which may point to a read error. The chain is built from TRBV29-1 and TRBJ2-5; tentative D call: TRBD2 (6 bases). This CDR3 spans 14 amino acids. CDR1 and CDR2 (germline): SQVTM, ANQGSEA. The CDR3 reads CSCHVGAGQETQCF. CDR3 in DNA: TGCAGCTGCCACGTCGGGGCGGGGCAGGAGACCCAGTGCTTC.

This chain links TRBV6-1 with TRBJ2-5; 11 positions agree with TRBD1. The CDR3 length is 13 residues. V shed 10 bases and J 5 bases; nucleotides not matched to a gene: 6. The germline gives CDR1 MNHNS, CDR2 SASEGT. CDR3: CANRTGGLETQYF. The CDR3 coding sequence is TGTGCCAACAGGACAGGGGGCCTGGAGACCCAGTACTTC.

This clonotype is large within its sample. The chain's CDR3 is CASSPPPEADTQYF. The CDR3 bases are TGTGCCAGCAGCCCACCCCCTGAAGCAGATACGCAGTATTTT. This chain connects TRBV11-1 to TRBJ2-3; D gene unclear. Germline V CDR1 and CDR2: SGHAT, FQDESV (reference sequence). V was shortened by 5 bases and J by 4 bases, with 13 bases between the two germline ends. This CDR3 has 14 amino acids.

About this clonotype: As the CDR3 is not closed by the conserved phenylalanine or tryptophan, this likely results from a read error. The CDR3 bases are TGTGTCAGCAGCCCACGGGCGGCCCTCAATGAGCAGTTCTTA. Its protein product is CVSSPRAALNEQFL. This chain connects TRBV7-9 to TRBJ2-1, with no clear D. Germline values: CDR1 SEHNR, CDR2 FQNEAQ (reference sequence). The CDR3 is 14 residues long.

Of note for this clonotype: Mismatch with germline at one junction end may stem from a read error. The chain recombines TRBV28 with TRBJ2-5; D not resolved. This CDR3 has 13 residues. CDR1 and CDR2 (germline): MDHEN, SYDVKM. CDR3 residues: CASRRQGQETQHF. The CDR3 nucleotides read TGTGCCAGCCGCCGACAAGGCCAAGAGACCCAGCACTTC.

To note about this clonotype: Compared with germline, one end of the junction differs, possibly owing to a read error. The rearrangement uses TRBV6-1 and TRBJ2-3, with no clear D. CDR1 is MNHNS and CDR2 is SASEGT in the germline V gene. This CDR3 is built from 14 residues. The CDR3 region is CASMIGSGADTQYF. CDR3 coding DNA: TGTGCTAGCATGATTGGCAGTGGGGCAGATACGCAGTATTTT.

As regards this clonotype: At one end the junction does not follow the germline gene, possibly because of a read error. The CDR3 loop reads CTSSQEEGGRGYTF. CDR3 bases: TGCACCAGCAGCCAAGAAGAGGGAGGCAGAGGCTATACCTTC. The chain employs TRBV4-3 and TRBJ1-2; no clear D gene. The CDR3 runs to 14 residues. Germline V CDR1 and CDR2: LGHNA, YSLEER.

There are many counts of this clonotype. This chain uses TRBV6-1 with TRBJ1-5; no definite D call. V lost 6 bases to trimming and J lost 3 bases, with 18 bases between them. This CDR3 spans 16 amino acids. Germline V gene data show CDR1 as MNHNS and CDR2 as SASEGT. The CDR3 DNA is TGTGCCAGCAGCCCCCACCCTCGACGGCTCAATCAGCCCCAGCATTTT. This sequence encodes CASSPHPRRLNQPQHF.

Of note for this clonotype: One junction end does not reproduce the germline sequence, and a read error may be involved. V and J are TRBV11-2 and TRBJ1-5; tentative D call: TRBD1 (6 bases). Looked up from germline, CDR1 is SGHAT and CDR2 is FQNNGV. The CDR3 is 17 amino acids. The CDR3 protein is CAGSLVGVTGSSQPQHF. The CDR3 nucleotides are TGTGCCGGCAGTTTAGTAGGGGTAACAGGGAGCAGTCAGCCCCAGCATTTT.

Notes on this clonotype: A read error may account for a junction end that differs from germline. The chain links TRBV11-2 to TRBJ2-5, with D perhaps matching TRBD1 (6 bases). The CDR3 is made up of 15 amino acids. The germline gives CDR1 SGHAT, CDR2 FQNNGV. The CDR3 sequence is CASSSGHGSQETQYF. The DNA of the CDR3 is TGTGCGAGCAGCTCGGGACATGGATCACAAGAGACCCAGTACTTC.

Note on this clonotype: At one boundary the junction diverges from the germline segment, which might be a read error. V usage is TRBV6-2 or TRBV6-3 and J usage is TRBJ2-2; D might be TRBD1 (6 bases). The germline V gene has CDR1 MNHEY and CDR2 SVGEGT. This CDR3 is 15 amino acids long. In DNA form, the CDR3 reads TGTGCCAGCAGACTTACAGGGACCAGCACCGGGGAGCTTTTTTTT. Translated: CASRLTGTSTGELFF.

As regards this clonotype: A read error is likely, as this CDR3 ends without the conserved phenylalanine or tryptophan. The CDR3 DNA reads as TGTGCCAGCAGTTTTTCGGGACCCTTGGGGATCGGGGAGCTGTTTCTT. Translation: CASSFSGPLGIGELFL. The chain links TRBV28 to TRBJ2-2, with D perhaps given as TRBD1 or TRBD2 (5 bases each). CDR1 and CDR2 (germline): MDHEN, SYDVKM. The CDR3 runs 16 residues. V was clipped by 3 bases and J by 7 bases, with 18 bases between them.

A note on this clonotype: At one end, the junction sequence differs from germline, possibly due to a read error. This chain connects TRBV14 to TRBJ2-7, with 7 bases matching TRBD1. CDR1 is SGHDN, CDR2 FVKESK, per germline. This CDR3 is 13 amino acids long. The CDR3 loop is CVSCRTGTYEQYF. As DNA, the CDR3 is TGTGTCAGCTGCCGGACAGGAACCTACGAGCAGTACTTC.

With respect to this clonotype: Given a much more abundant clone one base away, this may be a read error. The chain carries TRBV2 and TRBJ1-1, with no clear D. Germline values: CDR1 SNHLY, CDR2 FYNNEI. The CDR3 has 14 amino acids. Trimming shortened V by 5 bases and J by 6 bases, and 16 bases separated the two germline ends. The CDR3 bases are TGTGCCAGCAGTCTCCTCTCCCTAAGGGCTGAAGCTTTCTTT. This encodes CASSLLSLRAEAFF.

The V gene is TRBV29-1, the J gene TRBJ2-7; D is undetermined. From germline, CDR1 is SQVTM and CDR2 ANQGSEA. V shed 8 bases and J shed 0 bases, with 26 bases lying between them. The CDR3 has 17 amino acids. Here the CDR3 DNA reads TGCAGCATCCTAGAGCGCTTCGACGGATCCCCCTCCTACGAGCAGTACTTC. Protein product: CSILERFDGSPSYEQYF.

This clonotype has a single count. The CDR3 DNA is TGTGCCAGCAGTCCTGTCCAGACCCAGTACTTC. Its protein product is CASSPVQTQYF. V is TRBV6-2 or TRBV6-3 and J is TRBJ2-5; D gene unclear. The V end lost 5 bases, the J end lost 6 bases, and 7 bases lay between the germline ends. This CDR3 is built from 11 residues. The germline CDR1 and CDR2 sequences are MNHEY and SVGEGT.

This clonotype was seen a handful of times. This chain connects TRBV11-2 to TRBJ2-3; D might be TRBD1 or TRBD2, each matching 6 bases. The ends were cut back, 0 bases at V and 2 bases at J, with 12 bases in the middle. CDR3 length equals 16 residues. Per germline, CDR1 SGHAT and CDR2 FQNNGV. The CDR3 nucleotides are TGTGCCAGCAGCTTAGATGTGGGGGGCCTCACAGATACGCAGTATTTT. Amino acids: CASSLDVGGLTDTQYF.

This rearrangement joins TRBV12-3 or TRBV12-4 to TRBJ2-3, with D unclear. V lost 8 bases and J lost 2, with 17 bases in between. CDR3 size: 15 residues. DNA for the CDR3: TGTGCCAGCGACCGCAACCAGTCCTTCACAGATACGCAGTATTTT. Protein: CASDRNQSFTDTQYF.

Comment on this clonotype: One junction end does not reproduce the germline sequence, and a read error may be involved. J is TRBJ2-5 and V is TRBV5-4; D tentatively reads TRBD1 or TRBD2 (5 bases each). The length of the CDR3 is 14 residues. CDR1 SGHNT and CDR2 YYREEE come from the germline V gene (reference sequence). The CDR3: CQQLGGRTRETQYF. The CDR3 region has the DNA TGCCAGCAGCTTGGGGGACGGACACGAGAGACCCAGTATTTC.